This T cell receptor (beta chain) derives from a study of T cell changes during pregnancy in multiple sclerosis. Trimming at V came to 4 bases and at J to 6 bases, leaving 8 bases not matched to a gene. CDR1 and CDR2 (germline): MNHEY, SMNVEV (reference sequence). CDR3 size: 15 residues. TCRdb keeps only in-frame clones here, not all; method: immunoSEQ multiplex PCR. Of about 59,000 clones listed, about 94% are singletons. The V gene is TRBV27, the J gene TRBJ2-1; the match to TRBD2 covers 8 bases. The sequence was collected from a female donor with multiple sclerosis, enrolled in a pregnancy study. This specimen consisted of CD8+ T cells from peripheral blood mononuclear cells, obtained in the third trimester of pregnancy. The DNA of the CDR3 is TGTGCCAGCAGTTCGCGCGGGAGGATTACCAATGAGCAGTTCTTC. It yields the protein CASSSRGRITNEQFF.